The present TCR beta chain was sequenced within a study of T-cell reconstitution after alpha-beta-depleted transplantation in children. The CDR3 runs 15 residues. In germline, CDR1 is SGHTA, CDR2 FQGNSA. Losses at the gene ends were 5 bases for V and 5 bases for J; bases not matched to a gene: 9. Construction of the TCRbeta library involved unique molecular identifiers. TCRdb recomputed calls from the PCR reads with MiXCR, one row per CDR3 protein. This sample yields over 70,000 distinct CDR3 sequences, of which less than 15% are seen a single time; about 15% belongs to the top ten. Specimen: PBMCs from the stem cell graft donor, collected from the stem cell graft. The chain employs TRBV7-2 and TRBJ2-7; 10 bases align to TRBD1. This TCR was sampled from a human donor who donated a stem cell graft to a child with inherited bone marrow failure. This chain's CDR3 is CASSPQTGGNDEQYF. CDR3 in DNA: TGTGCCAGCAGCCCACAGACAGGGGGCAACGACGAGCAGTACTTC.